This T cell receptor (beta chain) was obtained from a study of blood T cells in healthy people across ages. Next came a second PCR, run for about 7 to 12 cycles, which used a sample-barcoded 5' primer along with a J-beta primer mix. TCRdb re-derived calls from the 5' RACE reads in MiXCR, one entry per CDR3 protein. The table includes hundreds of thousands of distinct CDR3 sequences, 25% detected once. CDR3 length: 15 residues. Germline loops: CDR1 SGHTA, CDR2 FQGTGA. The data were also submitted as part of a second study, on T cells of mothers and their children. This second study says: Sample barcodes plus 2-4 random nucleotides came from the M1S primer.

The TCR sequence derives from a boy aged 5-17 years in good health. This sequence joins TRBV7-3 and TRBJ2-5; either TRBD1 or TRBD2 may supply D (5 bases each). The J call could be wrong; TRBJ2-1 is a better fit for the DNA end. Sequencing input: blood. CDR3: CASSPEGLRVNEQFF. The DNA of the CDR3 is TGTGCCAGCAGCCCCGAGGGGTTAAGAGTGAATGAGCAGTTCTTC.